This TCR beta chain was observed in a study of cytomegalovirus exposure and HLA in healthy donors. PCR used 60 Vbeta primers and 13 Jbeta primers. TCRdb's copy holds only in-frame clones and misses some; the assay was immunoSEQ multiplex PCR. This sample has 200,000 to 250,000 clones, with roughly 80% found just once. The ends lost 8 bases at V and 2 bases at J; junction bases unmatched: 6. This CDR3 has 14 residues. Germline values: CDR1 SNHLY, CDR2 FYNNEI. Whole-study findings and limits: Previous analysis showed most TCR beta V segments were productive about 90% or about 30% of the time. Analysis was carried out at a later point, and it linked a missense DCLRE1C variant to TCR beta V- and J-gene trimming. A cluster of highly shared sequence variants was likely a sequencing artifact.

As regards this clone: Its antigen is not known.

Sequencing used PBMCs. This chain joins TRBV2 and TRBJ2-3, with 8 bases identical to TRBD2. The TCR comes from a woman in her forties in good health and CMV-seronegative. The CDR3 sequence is CASRNSGNTDTQYF. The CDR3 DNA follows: TGTGCCAGCCGAAATAGCGGGAACACAGATACGCAGTATTTT.